The source of this T cell receptor (beta chain) is a study of T cells in Graves' hyperthyroidism and ophthalmopathy. Study outcomes and limitations: From stable hyperthyroidism, ophthalmopathy was separated by a 13 V-J model.

A remark on this clonotype: Antigen specificity is unknown.

Germline lookup yields CDR1 LNHDA and CDR2 SQIVND (reference sequence). The CDR3 is 17 residues long. Between the trimmed V and J ends, which lost 5 bases and 4 bases, there was a span of 20 bases. Amplification of TCR beta CDR3 regions used RNA as the template. HTBI primers were used for first-round RT-PCR of the TCR CDR3. In TCRdb, the multiplex PCR reads were re-called with MiXCR into one record per CDR3 protein. The sample carries some 440,000 distinct CDR3 sequences, approximately 14% recorded once. The V gene is TRBV19, the J gene TRBJ2-2; no clear D gene. Sequenced material: blood. This TCR was sampled from a woman between 18 and 29 years old with Graves' hyperthyroidism. The CDR3 reads CASSPRVGSLGTGELFF. CDR3 bases: TGTGCCAGTAGTCCCCGAGTGGGCAGCCTCGGCACCGGGGAGCTGTTTTTT.